This is a list of T cell receptor beta chains from one sample in a study of cytomegalovirus exposure and HLA in healthy donors. This table comes from immunoSEQ multiplex PCR, and its TCRdb copy is limited to in-frame clones, with some not included. The sample records hundreds of thousands of clones, approximately 79% being singletons. The specimen was PBMCs. The receptor source for this set is a male donor in good health and CMV-seronegative. Both conserved end residues are trimmed from each CDR3. Fields, in order: V gene, CDR3 protein.

>TRBV7-2
ASSSDRGYGYT
>TRBV10-3
AISGGTGVGEQY
>TRBV25-1
ASSELIPGHDEQY
>TRBV29-1
SVPRGSETQY
>TRBV7-8
ASTGGEGELF
>TRBV28
ASSLTGGEGEPQH
>TRBV6-5
ASSYSSGFYGYT
>TRBV5-4
ASSWGLAGSTDTQY
>TRBV30
AWGTANYGYT
>TRBV28
ASTSGGAGLGQPQH
>TRBV19
ASSIRDRARTNYGYT
>TRBV2
ASSARLVNEQF
>TRBV5-1
ASSPGLAGGSNTGELF
>TRBV18
ASSPYGTGGREPQH
>TRBV11-1
ASSLKAGDHNEQF
>TRBV7-3
ASSLGQNTEAF
>TRBV6-1
ASSDSLPPDTQY
>TRBV29-1
SVDTGITYGYT
>TRBV27
ASRTGGRTEAF
>TRBV4-2
ASSQDPPEEWVSPLH
>TRBV7-3
ASSLRHTGGETQY
>TRBV14
ASSQDQADWAGYT
>TRBV2
ARTPGQGAGRGYT
>TRBV4-3
ASSQVSGGVDTQY
>TRBV6-6
ASSSQAGLLETQY
>TRBV11-2
ASSLNFNLGEQF
>TRBV2
ASSVQETQY